This T cell receptor (beta chain) came from a study of CD8+CD57+ T cells in acquired aplastic anemia. Study context: The DNA of sorted CD4+ and CD8+ cells averaged approximately 3.2 ug. Study findings and constraints: In common between the patients and the controls were more than 25 CD8+ CDR3 sequences. Significance was not reached for CD8+ Simpson's diversity between patients and controls.

Whoever was chosen for sequencing had shown CD8+CD57+ cell expansion by flow cytometry. Patients were treatment-naive when blood was sampled. This clonotype appeared many times. Its antigen is still unknown. The CDR3 runs 14 residues. With V trimmed by 4 bases and J by 6 bases, 4 bases remained unmatched. The V gene's germline CDR1 is LGHDT and CDR2 YNNKEL (reference sequence). Profiles of TCR beta VDJ and CDR3 were generated from a genomic DNA template. TCRdb reanalysed the reads using MiXCR and keeps one entry per CDR3 protein. The profile covers roughly 250,000 distinct CDR3 sequences, with around 46% appearing a single time and over 7.5% taken by the ten largest.

Sequenced sample: sorted CD4+, CD8+, or CD8+CD57+ T cells (not recorded which) from PBMCs. The TCR originated in a human donor with aplastic anemia. This chain uses TRBV3-1 with TRBJ1-4; 8 positions match TRBD1. CDR3: CASSRGQGYEKLFF. The CDR3 region has the DNA TGTGCCAGCAGCCGCGGACAGGGATATGAAAAACTGTTTTTT.